Presented here are 30 T cell receptor beta chains from one specimen sequenced in a study of beta chain features in type 1 diabetes. cDNA synthesis used the whole RNA isolate, giving expressed TCRB sequences. Repertoires were generated with immunoSEQ multiplex PCR, while TCRdb's copy carries only in-frame clones and drops some. The table lists nearly 350,000 clones, approximately 8% of them singletons. Sequenced sample: central memory CD4+ T cells from blood. The source of these receptors is a young woman in good health.

In the case of this clone: Distinct nucleotide sequences in the sample also encode this CDR3. The J gene is TRBJ2-7, the V gene TRBV28; TRBD1 is a possible D gene (5 bases). Trimming stripped 9 bases from V and 4 bases from J, with 13 bases between. Germline values: CDR1 MDHEN, CDR2 SYDVKM. The CDR3 spans 12 residues. The CDR3 DNA reads TGTGCCAGTATTTCCCAGGGTTACGAGCAGTACTTC. It translates to CASISQGYEQYF.

The rearrangement links TRBV2 to TRBJ2-3, with D hard to call. CDR1 SNHLY and CDR2 FYNNEI come from the germline V gene. V gave up 3 bases and J gave up 2 bases, with 3 bases separating them. This CDR3 region has 12 residues. The CDR3 DNA reads as TGTGCCAGCAGTGACCTCACAGATACGCAGTATTTT. The encoded protein is CASSDLTDTQYF.

This clone was seen more than once but under ten times. The rearrangement joins TRBV2 to TRBJ1-2, with TRBD1 matching 7 bases. The ends lost 2 bases at V and 8 bases at J; junction bases unmatched: 5. The CDR3 extends over 13 amino acids. The germline CDR1 and CDR2 sequences are SNHLY and FYNNEI. The CDR3 is CASSESRGQGYTF. The CDR3 nucleotides read TGTGCCAGCAGTGAAAGTAGGGGGCAAGGCTACACCTTC. Variable domain in full (rest from reference TRBV2 and TRBJ1-2): EPEVTQTPSHQVTQMGQEVILRCVPISNHLYFYWYRQILGQKVEFLVSFYNNEISEKSEIFDDQFSVERPDGSNFTLKIRSTKLEDSAMYFCASSESRGQGYTFGSGTRLTVV.

CDR3 DNA sequence: TGTGCCAGCAGTCGGGCTAGCGGGATAGCCTACGAGCAGTACTTC. Amino acid sequence: CASSRASGIAYEQYF. The J gene is TRBJ2-7, the V gene TRBV28; 9 bases line up with TRBD2. The length of the CDR3 is 15 residues. With 5 bases clipped from V and 2 bases from J, the junction kept 7 bases outside the gene matches. Germline V lookup: CDR1 MDHEN, CDR2 SYDVKM. Using reference TRBV28 and TRBJ2-7 for the parts outside the CDR3, the full variable domain is DVKVTQSSRYLVKRTGEKVFLECVQDMDHENMFWYRQDPGLGLRLIYFSYDVKMKEKGDIPEGYSVSREKKERFSLILESASTNQTSMYLCASSRASGIAYEQYFGPGTRLTVT.

About this clone: Other DNA sequences in the sample encode the same CDR3. The genes are TRBV6-5 and TRBJ2-2; 7 positions match TRBD2. This CDR3 has 16 residues. CDR1 is MNHEY and CDR2 is SVGAGI in the germline V gene. The V gene end was trimmed by 0 bases and the J gene end by 4 bases; junction bases not matched to a gene: 5. The CDR3 is CASSYSRGSSTGELFF. CDR3 DNA sequence: TGTGCCAGCAGTTACTCGCGCGGGAGTAGCACCGGGGAGCTGTTTTTT.

V gene TRBV7-2 combines with J gene TRBJ2-5; a possible D gene is TRBD1 (5 bases). Germline values: CDR1 SGHTA, CDR2 FQGNSA. V lost 2 bases to trimming and J lost 3 bases, with 16 bases between them. There are 16 residues in the CDR3. In DNA form, the CDR3 reads TGTGCCAGCAGCTTATTCCCCCCAGGGCAAAAAGAGACCCAGTACTTC. This gives the protein CASSLFPPGQKETQYF.

The sample holds a few counts of this clone. V and J are TRBV9 and TRBJ2-6, with 7 nucleotides matching TRBD1. The CDR3 is 16 amino acids. The V gene end was trimmed by 2 bases and the J gene end by 3 bases; junction bases not matched to a gene: 5. Germline CDR1 SGDLS, CDR2 YYNGEE. The chain's CDR3 is CASSVLGQVGANVLTF. The CDR3 bases are TGTGCCAGCAGCGTCCTCGGACAGGTTGGGGCCAACGTCCTGACTTTC.

This clone has just a few counts. This chain connects TRBV6-1 to TRBJ2-1; 7 bases match TRBD1. CDR3 length equals 15 residues. Germline CDR1 reads MNHNS; CDR2 reads SASEGT. The trim removed 5 bases at V and 8 bases at J, leaving 12 bases unmatched. The CDR3 DNA sequence: TGTGCCAGCAGTCCGCCGGGACAGCATGGGTATGAGCAGTTCTTC. It yields the protein CASSPPGQHGYEQFF.

The table lists this clone with a few counts. DNA for the CDR3: TGTGCCAGCAGCTTGGGTACAGACAAACGGGGGGAGACCCAGTACTTC. It encodes CASSLGTDKRGETQYF. The chain recombines TRBV5-8 with TRBJ2-5; D possibly corresponds to TRBD2 (6 bases). Germline CDR1 SGHTS, CDR2 YDEGEE. The ends were cut back, 0 bases at V and 5 bases at J, with 17 bases in the middle. CDR3 length: 16 amino acids.

This clone was observed a handful of times. The chain is built from TRBV2 and TRBJ2-1; D not certain. Trimming left V 7 bases short and J 4 bases short, with 11 bases between. CDR3 size: 13 residues. From germline, CDR1 is SNHLY and CDR2 FYNNEI. The chain's CDR3 is CASTDGRYNEQFF. In nucleotides, the CDR3 is TGTGCCAGCACAGACGGCAGGTACAATGAGCAGTTCTTC.

This clone was picked up a small number of times. The chain links TRBV15 to TRBJ2-1; 9 positions match TRBD2. The J segment lost 7 bases and the V segment lost 0 bases, leaving 10 bases of the junction unmatched. Germline-derived CDR1 and CDR2 are LNHNV and YYDKDF (reference sequence). CDR3 length: 17 residues. CDR3 in DNA: TGTGCCACCAGCAGAGATGTTGGCGGGAGGGCCTCGAATGAGCAGTTCTTC. Translating it yields CATSRDVGGRASNEQFF.

This clone was detected a few times. Different DNA sequences within this sample yield the same CDR3. The chain joins TRBV2 to TRBJ2-7; weak D call: TRBD1 (6 bases). The germline CDR1 and CDR2 sequences are SNHLY and FYNNEI. Deletions cut 1 base from V and 0 bases from J, with 7 bases between. This CDR3 has 14 residues. This CDR3 is CASSEGRGSYEQYF. As DNA, the CDR3 is TGTGCCAGCAGTGAAGGCAGGGGCTCCTACGAGCAGTACTTC.

A few counts support this clone. The chain recombines TRBV7-2 with TRBJ2-7; D might be TRBD2 (6 bases). With 5 bases removed from V and 4 bases from J, the gap between germline ends came to 6 bases. This CDR3 comprises 11 residues. The V gene's germline CDR1 is SGHTA and CDR2 FQGNSA. CDR3 amino acids: CASSGRYEQYF. For the CDR3, the DNA is TGTGCCAGCAGCGGGAGGTACGAGCAGTACTTC. The full variable domain, with the rest looked up from reference TRBV7-2 and TRBJ2-7, is GAGVSQSPSNKVTEKGKDVELRCDPISGHTALYWYRQSLGQGLEFLIYFQGNSAPDKSGLPSDRFSAERTGGSVSTLTIQRTQQEDSAVYLCASSGRYEQYFGPGTRLTVT.

The sample holds a few counts of this clone. The rearrangement joins TRBV7-6 to TRBJ1-4, with a tentative D call TRBD1 (6 bases). The germline V gene has CDR1 SGHVS and CDR2 FNYEAQ. V gave up 2 bases and J gave up 8 bases, with 15 bases separating them. The CDR3 spans 15 residues. The CDR3 loop reads CASSLRGGAPEKLFF. DNA for the CDR3: TGTGCCAGCAGCTTACGTGGGGGCGCGCCCGAAAAACTGTTTTTT.

This chain uses TRBV5-1 with TRBJ2-7; weak D call: TRBD2 (5 bases). Germline V gives CDR1 SGHRS, CDR2 YFSETQ. Deletions cut 3 bases from V and 2 bases from J, with 12 bases between. The CDR3 is 14 amino acids. This CDR3 reads CASSSGFPPYEQYF. The CDR3 nucleotides are TGCGCCAGCAGCTCGGGATTTCCCCCCTACGAGCAGTACTTC.

CDR3 sequence (DNA): TGTGCCACCAGTCTCGGGACGTCTGGGGCCAACGTCCTGACTTTC. It codes for CATSLGTSGANVLTF. V is TRBV15 and J is TRBJ2-6; TRBD1 or TRBD2 may be the D gene (5 bases each). Between the trimmed V and J ends, which lost 6 bases and 1 base, there was a span of 10 bases. CDR1 is LNHNV, CDR2 YYDKDF, per germline (reference sequence). This CDR3 region has 15 residues.

This sequence joins TRBV5-6 and TRBJ2-6, with unresolved D. This CDR3 has 16 residues. Germline V gene data show CDR1 as SGHDT and CDR2 as YYEEEE. Trimming stripped 4 bases from V and 2 bases from J, with 13 bases between. The CDR3 spells CASSPPGSAGANVLTF. The CDR3 DNA follows: TGTGCCAGCAGCCCGCCGGGCAGCGCTGGGGCCAACGTCCTGACTTTC.

The gene calls are TRBV11-1 and TRBJ2-5; D remains ambiguous. Trimming cost V 2 bases and J 5 bases, with 15 bases left between them. The CDR3 extends over 15 amino acids. Looked up from germline, CDR1 is SGHAT and CDR2 is FQDESV (reference sequence). CDR3 DNA sequence: TGTGCCAGCAGCTTATCGCTAGTGAGTACGGAGACCCAGTACTTC. Translated, it gives CASSLSLVSTETQYF.

The chain joins TRBV7-9 to TRBJ2-1; D is uncertain. The CDR3 covers 13 residues. The germline gives CDR1 SEHNR, CDR2 FQNEAQ (reference sequence). V lost 4 bases and J lost 4, with 8 bases in between. The CDR3 DNA reads as TGTGCCAGCAGCTCGGACGGATACAATGAGCAGTTCTTC. Protein product: CASSSDGYNEQFF.

J is TRBJ2-1 and V is TRBV7-6; TRBD2 agrees at 8 bases. The germline gives CDR1 SGHVS, CDR2 FNYEAQ. Losses at the gene ends were 4 bases for V and 4 bases for J; bases not matched to a gene: 18. CDR3 length: 19 amino acids. CDR3 nucleotides: TGTGCCAGCAGCTCCCTAGGGACTAGGCACAATATCCTTTACAATGAGCAGTTCTTC. As protein: CASSSLGTRHNILYNEQFF.

This clone has just a few counts. The chain couples TRBV28 to TRBJ2-1; possible D gene TRBD2, 5 bases. This CDR3 has 12 residues. V was trimmed by 3 bases and J by 9 bases, leaving 9 bases between them. Germline CDR1 reads MDHEN; CDR2 reads SYDVKM. The CDR3 sequence is CASSFSATEQFF. The CDR3 bases are TGTGCCAGCAGTTTTAGCGCCACTGAGCAGTTCTTC.

The table lists this clone with many counts. The chain recombines TRBV29-1 with TRBJ1-1, with D possibly being TRBD1 (6 bases). The CDR3 is made up of 14 amino acids. The V gene's germline CDR1 is SQVTM and CDR2 ANQGSEA. The V gene lost 2 bases and the J gene lost 5 bases, with 15 bases spanning the gap. The CDR3 coding sequence is TGCAGCGTTGAAACGATCCGGGGGCGTACTGAAGCTTTCTTT. It translates to CSVETIRGRTEAFF.

The rearrangement uses TRBV6-5 and TRBJ1-2; D gene unclear. V shed 5 bases and J shed 7 bases, with 14 bases lying between them. The V gene's germline CDR1 is MNHEY and CDR2 SVGAGI. This CDR3 comprises 13 residues. In DNA, the CDR3 is TGTGCCAGCAGTCCACAGCAATATGGTGGCTACACCTTC. This encodes CASSPQQYGGYTF.

This CDR3 reads CASSLGQGANNEQFF. The CDR3 region has the DNA TGTGCCAGCAGCTTAGGACAGGGGGCCAACAATGAGCAGTTCTTC. The chain recombines TRBV7-3 with TRBJ2-1, with 11 bases aligning to TRBD1. Trimming took 2 bases from V and 5 from J; bases not matched to a gene: 2. The CDR3 runs to 15 residues. Germline lookup yields CDR1 SGHTA and CDR2 FQGTGA.

The chain is built from TRBV28 and TRBJ2-4; 10 bases are a match to TRBD1. Unmatched junction bases numbered 16, after V lost 6 bases and J lost 11 bases. CDR1 and CDR2 from the germline V gene are MDHEN and SYDVKM. CDR3 length: 16 residues. The CDR3 DNA follows: TGTGCCAGCAGCCAGACAGGGGGCCCCCGAAACATTGTTCAGTACTTC. Translated, it gives CASSQTGGPRNIVQYF. Complete variable domain (other parts from reference TRBV28 and TRBJ2-4): DVKVTQSSRYLVKRTGEKVFLECVQDMDHENMFWYRQDPGLGLRLIYFSYDVKMKEKGDIPEGYSVSREKKERFSLILESASTNQTSMYLCASSQTGGPRNIVQYFGAGTRLSVL.

This clone was seen a few times. The genes are TRBV4-2 and TRBJ1-4, with unresolved D. V gave up 0 bases and J gave up 5 bases, with 10 bases separating them. This CDR3 has 15 amino acids. Germline V CDR1 and CDR2: LGHNA, YNFKEQ. Here the CDR3 reads CASSQERTGNEKLFF. The CDR3 DNA follows: TGTGCCAGCAGCCAAGAGAGGACGGGGAATGAAAAACTGTTTTTT.

The chain has TRBV2 and TRBJ2-7, with D perhaps matching TRBD2 (5 bases). Germline values: CDR1 SNHLY, CDR2 FYNNEI. The CDR3 consists of 11 residues. V shed 8 bases and J shed 10 bases, with 15 bases lying between them. CDR3 nucleotide sequence: TGTGCCAGCGGCCCACGAGGGTCCCAGTACTTC. It translates to CASGPRGSQYF.

The V gene is TRBV18, the J gene TRBJ2-5, with unresolved D. V lost 1 base, J lost 3 bases, and 9 bases lay in between. CDR3 length: 14 amino acids. Germline lookup yields CDR1 KGHSH and CDR2 LQKENI. Written as DNA, the CDR3 is TGTGCCAGCTCACCACTTGGGCTTAAAGAGACCCAGTACTTC. Translation gives CASSPLGLKETQYF. The whole variable domain, remainder taken from reference TRBV18 and TRBJ2-5, is NAGVMQNPRHLVRRRGQEARLRCSPMKGHSHVYWYRQLPEEGLKFMVYLQKENIIDESGMPKERFSAEFPKEGPSILRIQQVVRGDSAAYFCASSPLGLKETQYFGPGTRLLVL.

Worth noting for this clone: The junction departs from the called germline gene at one end, perhaps through a read error. V gene TRBV19 combines with J gene TRBJ2-7; D tentatively fits TRBD1 or TRBD2 (5 bases each). The CDR3 sequence is 13 residues long. Germline CDR1 LNHDA, CDR2 SQIVND (reference sequence). CDR3 sequence: CASSISRTGTPIF. Written as DNA, the CDR3 is TGTGCCAGTAGTATTAGCAGGACCGGGACGCCCATATTC.

This clone was counted between two and nine times. The V gene is TRBV28, the J gene TRBJ2-5; D unclear. This CDR3 comprises 14 residues. Looked up from germline, CDR1 is MDHEN and CDR2 is SYDVKM. The V and J ends lost 6 bases and 4 bases respectively, with 15 bases between them. The CDR3 reads CASSSGRIGETQYF. DNA of the CDR3: TGTGCCAGCAGCTCGGGCCGCATTGGAGAGACCCAGTACTTC.